Listed here are 7 T cell receptor beta chains from one sample, sequenced in a study of blood T cell repertoires in COVID-19. The data were produced by immunoSEQ multiplex PCR, yet TCRdb's version contains in-frame clones alone and is incomplete. The sample yields about 250,000 clones, almost 90% seen once. Input material: peripheral blood. These receptor sequences come from an older man with acute or convalescent COVID-19.

This clone was found once. This chain links TRBV3-1 (or the pseudogene TRBV3-2) with TRBJ1-2; D remains unclear. CDR1 and CDR2 (germline): LGHDT, YNNKEL (reference sequence). This CDR3 has 14 residues. Trimming pared 1 base from V and 1 base from J, leaving 7 bases between. In DNA, the CDR3 is TGTGCCAGCAGCCAAGTTGCAGTTAACTATGGCTACACCTTC. This translates into CASSQVAVNYGYTF.

V usage is TRBV4-2 and J usage is TRBJ2-7; 9 bases fit TRBD1. This CDR3 contains 16 residues. Germline V gene data show CDR1 as LGHNA and CDR2 as YNFKEQ. V shed 0 bases, J shed 5 bases, and the junction held 8 bases outside the gene matches. CDR3 sequence (DNA): TGTGCCAGCAGCCAAGATCAGGGGGACAGGGTCCACGAGCAGTACTTC. As protein: CASSQDQGDRVHEQYF.

The rearrangement uses TRBV28 and TRBJ1-6; possibly TRBD1 for D (6 bases). The V end was cut by 6 bases, the J end by 6 bases, with 18 bases between. The length of the CDR3 is 16 residues. The germline V gene encodes CDR1 MDHEN and CDR2 SYDVKM. The CDR3 coding sequence is TGTGCCAGCAGCCGCGGGGGGGGCGCAGGTAATTCACCCCTCCACTTT. Translating it yields CASSRGGGAGNSPLHF.

The gene calls are TRBV6-6 and TRBJ1-1; D might be TRBD1 (6 bases). Germline V gene sequence: CDR1 MNHNY, CDR2 SVGAGI (reference sequence). V was trimmed by 2 bases and J by 1 base, leaving 8 bases between them. The CDR3 runs 14 residues. The CDR3 loop reads CASSYRTENTEAFF. The CDR3, as DNA: TGTGCCAGCAGTTACCGGACAGAGAACACTGAAGCTTTCTTT.

V is TRBV7-2 and J is TRBJ1-1; perhaps TRBD1 as D (5 bases). The V end lost 5 bases, the J end lost 10 bases, and 20 bases lay between the germline ends. CDR1 and CDR2 (germline): SGHTA, FQGNSA. The CDR3 consists of 14 residues. The CDR3 spells CASSPGGGSWGAFF. The CDR3 DNA follows: TGTGCCAGCAGCCCCGGGGGTGGTTCATGGGGAGCTTTCTTT.

This chain uses TRBV27 with TRBJ2-2; D may be TRBD2 (7 bases). Deletions cut 2 bases from V and 5 bases from J, with 12 bases between. The CDR3 is 15 residues long. CDR1 and CDR2 (germline): MNHEY, SMNVEV (reference sequence). The CDR3, as DNA: TGTGCCAGCAGTTTAGGGGGGGGCGGTACCGGGGAGCTGTTTTTT. Translating gives CASSLGGGGTGELFF.

The chain joins TRBV18 to TRBJ1-2, with 8 bases that match TRBD1. The trim removed 3 bases at V and 9 bases at J, leaving 6 bases unmatched. Germline CDR1 reads KGHSH; CDR2 reads LQKENI. CDR3 length: 13 amino acids. The chain's CDR3 is CASSPATGESYTF. The CDR3 nucleotides are TGTGCCAGCTCACCCGCGACAGGGGAGAGCTACACCTTC. The whole variable domain, filled in from reference TRBV18 and TRBJ1-2, reads NAGVMQNPRHLVRRRGQEARLRCSPMKGHSHVYWYRQLPEEGLKFMVYLQKENIIDESGMPKERFSAEFPKEGPSILRIQQVVRGDSAAYFCASSPATGESYTFGSGTRLTVV.